One sample yielded the 2 T cell receptor beta chains listed below, sequenced in a study of blood T cell repertoires in COVID-19. This table comes from immunoSEQ multiplex PCR, and its TCRdb copy is limited to in-frame clones, with some not included. In the table there are approximately 250,000 clones, around 84% of which are singletons. Material: peripheral blood. All receptors come from a woman in her thirties or forties who had recovered from COVID-19.

V and J are TRBV7-2 and TRBJ2-7, with TRBD2 as a possible D gene (6 bases). The CDR3 extends over 13 amino acids. CDR1 is SGHTA and CDR2 is FQGNSA in the germline V gene. V was clipped by 3 bases and J by 3 bases, with 9 bases between them. CDR3 loop: CASSFGGGYEQYF. Written as DNA, the CDR3 is TGTGCCAGCAGCTTCGGGGGTGGCTACGAGCAGTACTTC.

This chain uses TRBV19 with TRBJ2-5; perhaps TRBD1 as D (6 bases). Per germline, CDR1 LNHDA and CDR2 SQIVND (reference sequence). The CDR3 totals 12 residues. The germline V and J ends were trimmed by 7 bases and 4 bases, with 10 bases remaining between them. As DNA, the CDR3 is TGTGCCAGTAAATCACAGGGAGAGACCCAGTACTTC. Its translation: CASKSQGETQYF.